This T cell receptor beta chain was profiled in a study of T cells expressing NK-cell markers. Study context: Sequencing of TCR beta repertoires drew on sorted CD3+CD56+NKG2C+, CD3+CD56+NKG2C- and CD3+CD56-NKG2C+ T cells. Study-wide findings and caveats: In five or six donors, dominant CD3+CD56+NKG2C+ clonotypes ranked among the top 10 CD8+ clonotypes. Leadership of the CD3+CD56-NKG2C+ fraction also belonged to these clonotypes in several donors.

TCRdb processed the 5' RACE reads again and assigns one entry to each CDR3 protein, with no DNA. The clone table shows a few hundred thousand distinct CDR3 sequences, with the ten largest holding approximately 0.42%. The CDR3 length is 14 residues. To note about this clonotype: The antigen is unknown.

The receptor was isolated from a young man in good health. Sequencing input: blood T cells: a sorted CD56 or NKG2C T cell subset, CD4+ or CD8+ T cells, or bulk PBMC T cells (not recorded which). The rearrangement uses TRBV12-3 or TRBV12-4 and TRBJ1-5; absent DNA, TCRdb's TRBD1 call cannot be checked. Here the CDR3 reads CASSRQGGREPQHF.